This is a list of T cell receptor beta chains from one sample in a study of shared clonotypes between healthy human individuals. Assay: immunoSEQ multiplex PCR; the TCRdb copy retains only in-frame clones and omits some. The table includes roughly 500,000 clones, 90% to 96% detected once. The sequenced material came from naive CD4+ T cells sorted from blood. These receptors came from a woman aged 25 to 45 in good health. Both conserved end residues are part of each CDR3. D genes are given only for firm matches. Clone size is stated in some rows and not others, as once, few, many or a class when expanded.

TRBJ1-5	14	-	TRBV6-6	-	CASSSTGTNQPQHF	TGTGCCAGCAGTTCAACCGGGACCAATCAGCCCCAGCATTTT
TRBJ2-1	12	-	TRBV29-1	-	CSVDLSGNEQFF	TGCAGCGTTGATCTCTCCGGCAATGAGCAGTTCTTC
TRBJ2-7	15	-	TRBV27	TRBD2	CASNPGGRGAYEQYF	TGTGCCAGCAATCCCGGCGGGAGGGGGGCTTACGAGCAGTACTTC
TRBJ1-1	15	-	TRBV27	-	CAPGGALGISTEAFF	TGTGCCCCGGGGGGGGCGCTCGGAATTAGCACTGAAGCTTTCTTT
TRBJ1-6	14	-	TRBV18	TRBD1	CASSPTGTDSPLHF	TGTGCCAGCTCACCGACAGGGACGGATTCACCCCTCCACTTT
TRBJ2-7	13	few	TRBV2	-	CASRGQGYDEQYF	TGTGCCAGCAGGGGGCAGGGATACGACGAGCAGTACTTC
TRBJ2-5	14	-	TRBV10-2	-	CASSGGGWVETQYF	TGCGCCAGCAGTGGAGGCGGGTGGGTAGAGACCCAGTACTTC
TRBJ2-7	14	-	TRBV18	TRBD1	CASSPRTGVYEQYF	TGTGCCAGCTCACCCCGAACAGGGGTTTACGAGCAGTACTTC
TRBJ1-2	16	-	TRBV15	-	CATSRDLGSRGYGYTF	TGTGCCACCAGCAGAGATTTGGGCAGCCGGGGGTATGGCTACACCTTC
TRBJ2-1	18	-	TRBV7-3	TRBD2	CASSLASTGLAGVGEQFF	TGTGCCAGCAGCTTAGCCTCGACCGGACTAGCGGGAGTAGGTGAGCAGTTCTTC
TRBJ2-1	15	-	TRBV28	TRBD1	CASRPTGVSDNEQFF	TGTGCCAGCAGACCGACAGGGGTAAGCGACAATGAGCAGTTCTTC
TRBJ2-2	15	-	TRBV7-3	TRBD2	CASSMGLSNTGELFF	TGTGCCAGCAGCATGGGACTATCTAACACCGGGGAGCTGTTTTTT
TRBJ1-2	15	-	TRBV2	TRBD1	CASDRALRLIYGYTF	TGTGCCAGCGACAGGGCTTTGAGGCTGATCTATGGCTACACCTTC
TRBJ2-1	13	-	TRBV7-9	TRBD1	CASSGTGSNEQFF	TGTGCCAGCAGCGGGACAGGGAGCAATGAGCAGTTCTTC
TRBJ1-2	15	-	TRBV5-1	TRBD1	CASSGGQAYNYGYTF	TGCGCCAGCAGCGGCGGACAGGCCTATAACTATGGCTACACCTTC
TRBJ2-6	17	-	TRBV28	TRBD1	CASSIGTGGAGANVLTF	TGTGCCAGCAGTATAGGGACAGGGGGCGCTGGGGCCAACGTCCTGACTTTC
TRBJ2-7	15	-	TRBV28	TRBD2	CASRPSGRSAYEQYF	TGTGCCAGCCGCCCCTCCGGGAGGTCGGCCTACGAGCAGTACTTC
TRBJ2-1	13	-	TRBV21-1	-	CASSDQGGHEQFF	TGTGCCAGCAGCGACCAGGGGGGCCATGAGCAGTTCTTC
TRBJ2-1	14	-	TRBV18	-	CASSPQKGVHEQFF	TGTGCCAGCTCACCACAAAAGGGGGTACATGAGCAGTTCTTC
TRBJ2-2	14	-	TRBV6-4	-	CASSAGPNTGELFF	TGTGCCAGCAGCGCCGGGCCAAACACCGGGGAGCTGTTTTTT
TRBJ1-5	13	-	TRBV7-7	TRBD1	CASSAGTGQPQHF	TGTGCCAGCAGCGCCGGGACAGGCCAGCCCCAGCATTTT
TRBJ1-2	13	once	TRBV28	-	CASSSGPYYGYTF	TGTGCCAGCAGTTCAGGACCGTACTATGGCTACACCTTC
TRBJ2-4	16	-	TRBV28	TRBD2	CASSSPSSGSKNIQYF	TGTGCCAGCAGTTCCCCCTCTAGCGGGAGCAAAAACATTCAGTACTTC
TRBJ2-3	15	-	TRBV5-1	-	CASSPSKRGTDTQYF	TGCGCCAGCTCCCCGAGCAAGAGGGGGACAGATACGCAGTATTTT